These 16 T cell receptor beta chains were sequenced from one sample in a study of CD8 T cells in ankylosing spondylitis. In TCRdb, the 5' RACE reads were re-called with MiXCR into one record per CDR3 protein. This table holds about 250,000 distinct CDR3 sequences, roughly 32% found once. Sequencing input: blood, either unsorted or a sorted T cell fraction (not recorded which). All receptors come from a male donor with ankylosing spondylitis or in good health (not recorded which).

This clonotype was counted many times. The gene calls are TRBV20-1 and TRBJ1-2; D not resolved. Trimming took 6 bases from V and 4 from J, leaving 15 bases between them. The CDR3 covers 13 residues. CDR1 DFQATT and CDR2 SNEGSKA come from the germline V gene (reference sequence). In nucleotides, the CDR3 is TGCAGTGCCCCCCGCGAGTCTAGCTATGGCTACACCTTC. Residues: CSAPRESSYGYTF.

This clonotype was picked up a small number of times. This sequence joins TRBV29-1 and TRBJ2-7, with D perhaps TRBD1 (8 bases). The V end was cut by 8 bases, the J end by 5 bases, with 16 bases between. The germline CDR1 and CDR2 sequences are SQVTM and ANQGSEA. This CDR3 is 12 amino acids long. CDR3 DNA sequence: TGCAGCACCAGGACAGGGAGGGACGAGCAGTACTTC. Translation gives CSTRTGRDEQYF.

The genes are TRBV20-1 and TRBJ1-5; TRBD1 might be the D (5 bases). V lost 6 bases and J 3 bases, leaving 18 bases between the germline ends. The CDR3 runs 15 residues. Germline CDR1 is DFQATT and CDR2 is SNEGSKA (reference sequence). The CDR3 reads CSARTPSGANQPQHF. Here the CDR3 DNA reads TGCAGTGCCAGGACCCCTTCTGGGGCCAATCAGCCCCAGCATTTT.

This chain links TRBV27 with TRBJ2-3; no clear D gene. Germline CDR1 is MNHEY and CDR2 is SMNVEV (reference sequence). Trimming pared 10 bases from V and 4 bases from J, leaving 12 bases between. This CDR3 is 12 amino acids long. The CDR3 is CAIRTGSDTQYF. CDR3 nucleotides: TGTGCCATCAGGACGGGTTCAGATACGCAGTATTTT.

This clonotype was counted a few times. The chain employs TRBV13 and TRBJ2-4, with 7 bases identical to TRBD1. Germline values: CDR1 PRHDT, CDR2 FYEKMQ (reference sequence). This CDR3 spans 14 amino acids. Trimming at V came to 4 bases and at J to 6 bases, leaving 6 bases not matched to a gene. Here the CDR3 DNA reads TGTGCCAGCAGCTCGCGACAGGGTGGAAACATTCAGTACTTC. Translation gives CASSSRQGGNIQYF.

Only a few counts were recorded for this clonotype. The chain joins TRBV7-9 to TRBJ1-1, with D possibly being TRBD1 (6 bases). Germline CDR1 reads SEHNR; CDR2 reads FQNEAQ (reference sequence). The CDR3 has 14 amino acids. V was shortened by 6 bases and J by 1 base, with 12 bases between the two germline ends. CDR3: CASRPTGPNTEAFF. The CDR3 DNA follows: TGTGCCAGCAGACCGACAGGACCGAACACTGAAGCTTTCTTT. The variable domain in full, with the rest retrieved from reference TRBV7-9 and TRBJ1-1, is DTGVSQNPRHKITKRGQNVTFRCDPISEHNRLYWYRQTLGQGPEFLTYFQNEAQLEKSRLLSDRFSAERPKGSFSTLEIQRTEQGDSAMYLCASRPTGPNTEAFFGQGTRLTVV.

This clonotype has a handful of counts. The J gene is TRBJ2-3, the V gene TRBV10-3; D gene uncertain. The V end was cut by 3 bases, the J end by 6 bases, with 4 bases between. Germline CDR1 reads ENHRY; CDR2 reads SYGVKD. CDR3 length: 11 amino acids. Here the CDR3 reads CAISDGDTQYF. Here the CDR3 DNA reads TGTGCCATCAGTGACGGGGATACGCAGTATTTT.

The V gene is TRBV12-3 or TRBV12-4, the J gene TRBJ2-7; 7 bases map to TRBD1. The V segment lost 7 bases and the J segment 2 bases; nucleotides outside the gene matches: 8. The CDR3 runs to 14 residues. The CDR3: CASNPTGITYEQYF. CDR3 bases: TGTGCCAGCAACCCGACAGGGATCACCTACGAGCAGTACTTC.

The rearrangement links TRBV9 to TRBJ2-2, with TRBD1 matching over 7 bases. The CDR3 loop spans 15 amino acids. Looked up from germline, CDR1 is SGDLS and CDR2 is YYNGEE. Trimming at V came to 0 bases and at J to 7 bases, leaving 6 bases not matched to a gene. CDR3 in DNA: TGTGCCAGCAGCGTAGGACAGGGTCTGGGCGGGGAGCTGTTTTTT. Protein: CASSVGQGLGGELFF.

This chain links TRBV7-2 with TRBJ2-5; TRBD2 matches 8 bases. CDR1 is SGHTA and CDR2 is FQGNSA in the germline V gene. The CDR3 spans 15 residues. Trimming at V came to 4 bases and at J to 2 bases, leaving 6 bases not matched to a gene. CDR3: CASSWFGGGQETQYF. The CDR3 region has the DNA TGTGCCAGCAGCTGGTTCGGGGGGGGACAAGAGACCCAGTACTTC.

A few counts support this clonotype. This rearrangement joins TRBV20-1 to TRBJ2-7; D could derive from TRBD1 or TRBD2 (5 bases each). The CDR3 is 11 amino acids. The germline gives CDR1 DFQATT, CDR2 SNEGSKA (reference sequence). Trimming pared 3 bases from V and 2 bases from J, leaving 5 bases between. CDR3 DNA sequence: TGCAGTGCTAGGGGACCCTACGAGCAGTACTTC. Its translation is CSARGPYEQYF.

This CDR3 reads CASSLALKGTSLVETQYF. The DNA of the CDR3 is TGTGCCAGCAGCTTAGCGCTGAAGGGGACTAGTTTGGTTGAGACCCAGTACTTC. The rearrangement links TRBV7-6 to TRBJ2-5; 8 positions match TRBD2. CDR1 and CDR2 from the germline V gene are SGHVS and FNYEAQ. J was trimmed by 5 bases and V by 0 bases; bases with no gene match: 14. The CDR3 is 18 amino acids.

This chain joins TRBV28 and TRBJ1-5; D is uncertain. Per the germline V gene, CDR1 is MDHEN and CDR2 is SYDVKM. The CDR3 is 13 amino acids. Trimming stripped 6 bases from V and 1 base from J, with 7 bases between. CDR3 in amino acids: CASRLDSNQPQHF. The CDR3 DNA is TGTGCCAGCAGACTAGACAGCAATCAGCCCCAGCATTTT.

This clonotype was seen a few times. J is TRBJ2-7 and V is TRBV6-2 or TRBV6-3, with 7 bases fitting TRBD1. This CDR3 has 13 amino acids. After removal of 6 bases from V and 2 bases from J, the junction contained 4 bases not matched to a gene. Germline V lookup: CDR1 MNHEY, CDR2 SVGEGT. In DNA form, the CDR3 reads TGTGCCAGCAGACCGACAGGGACCTACGAGCAGTACTTC. This translates into CASRPTGTYEQYF.

This clonotype has only a few counts. This chain joins TRBV12-3 or TRBV12-4 and TRBJ2-7, with D perhaps given as TRBD1 or TRBD2 (5 bases each). The CDR3 contains 14 residues. V was trimmed by 3 bases and J by 2 bases, leaving 11 bases between them. This CDR3 is CASSFEGKPYEQYF. CDR3 nucleotide sequence: TGTGCCAGCAGTTTTGAGGGGAAGCCCTACGAGCAGTACTTC.

This chain joins TRBV12-3 or TRBV12-4 and TRBJ2-7; D unclear. The CDR3 has 14 amino acids. V lost 3 bases and J 2 bases, leaving 11 bases between the germline ends. In nucleotides, the CDR3 is TGTGCCAGCAGTTTTTGGCAAAATACCTACGAGCAGTACTTC. The encoded protein is CASSFWQNTYEQYF.